Below, 19 T cell receptor beta chains from the same sample are listed, as sequenced in a study of brain T cells in children with intractable seizures. Profiling relied on immunoSEQ multiplex PCR, and the TCRdb table lists in-frame clones only, not all of them. Of about 320,000 clones listed, approximately 93% are singletons. Time point given: blood from clinic visit 5 months post-surgery; TSC patient then seizure free. Sequencing used peripheral blood, obtained 4 to 6 months after surgery. The receptors were gathered from a boy younger than two with tuberous sclerosis and intractable seizures.

The chain links TRBV24-1 to TRBJ2-1; 12 positions agree with TRBD2. J gave up 4 bases and V 2 bases, and 8 bases lay outside the gene matches. The CDR3 is made up of 18 amino acids. Germline CDR1 KGHDR, CDR2 SFDVKD. The CDR3 protein is CATSDSRLAGEKYNEQFF. CDR3 sequence (DNA): TGTGCCACCAGTGATTCGAGACTAGCGGGAGAGAAATACAATGAGCAGTTCTTC.

The table lists this clone with a count of one. The gene calls are TRBV18 and TRBJ2-4, with D tentatively TRBD2 (6 bases). The CDR3 loop spans 16 amino acids. V lost 2 bases to trimming and J lost 0 bases, with 11 bases between them. Germline V CDR1 and CDR2: KGHSH, LQKENI. The CDR3 reads CASSPGGVLAKNIQYF. The CDR3 coding sequence is TGTGCCAGCTCACCAGGAGGGGTCTTAGCCAAAAACATTCAGTACTTC.

The V and J genes are TRBV10-3 and TRBJ2-2; TRBD1 matches 9 bases. The CDR3 consists of 16 residues. CDR1 and CDR2 from the germline V gene are ENHRY and SYGVKD. Germline trimming cut 5 bases from V and 2 bases from J; bases unmatched to any gene: 6. The CDR3 coding sequence is TGTGCCATCAGTATCCTGGACAGGGGAAACACCGGGGAGCTGTTTTTT. Translation gives CAISILDRGNTGELFF.

The gene calls are TRBV14 and TRBJ2-7; weak D call: TRBD1 (6 bases). The V gene's germline CDR1 is SGHDN and CDR2 FVKESK. This CDR3 region has 12 residues. V was trimmed by 2 bases and J by 6 bases, leaving 8 bases between them. The CDR3 sequence is CASSQPGVEQYF. Written as DNA, the CDR3 is TGTGCCAGCAGCCAACCAGGGGTCGAGCAGTACTTC.

This clone was counted a few times. This specimen includes other DNA sequences encoding the same CDR3. V gene TRBV19 combines with J gene TRBJ2-7, with 7 nucleotides matching TRBD2. V lost 1 base and J lost 0; bases outside the gene matches: 3. The CDR3 length is 15 residues. The germline V gene has CDR1 LNHDA and CDR2 SQIVND (reference sequence). For the CDR3, the DNA is TGTGCCAGTAGTATAGTAGGCGGGAGCTCCTACGAGCAGTACTTC. Translated: CASSIVGGSSYEQYF.

The rearrangement joins TRBV6-2 or TRBV6-3 to TRBJ2-7, with 8 positions matching TRBD2. This CDR3 is built from 13 residues. Germline V gene data show CDR1 as MNHEY and CDR2 as SVGEGT. Trimming cost V 5 bases and J 5 bases; bases outside gene matches: 5. CDR3 DNA: TGTGCCAGCAGTAACGGGAGGGCCCACGAGCAGTACTTC. Its protein product is CASSNGRAHEQYF.

The chain joins TRBV5-8 to TRBJ2-6, with 11 bases that match TRBD2. This CDR3 region has 17 residues. Germline lookup yields CDR1 SGHTS and CDR2 YDEGEE. The ends lost 4 bases at V and 0 bases at J; junction bases unmatched: 3. CDR3 bases: TGTGCCAGCAGCACTAGCGGGAGATCCTCTGGGGCCAACGTCCTGACTTTC. Residues: CASSTSGRSSGANVLTF. Complete variable domain (other parts from reference TRBV5-8 and TRBJ2-6): EAGVTQSPTHLIKTRGQQATLRCSPISGHTSVYWYQQALGLGLQFLLWYDEGEERNRGNFPPRFSGRQFPNYSSELNVNALELEDSALYLCASSTSGRSSGANVLTFGAGSRLTVL.

The rearrangement joins TRBV7-2 to TRBJ2-5; tentatively, D is TRBD2 (7 bases). The germline V and J ends were trimmed by 3 bases and 6 bases, with 20 bases remaining between them. CDR1 is SGHTA and CDR2 is FQGNSA in the germline V gene. This CDR3 comprises 16 residues. The CDR3 spells CASSFSGGGVIQTQYF. CDR3 coding DNA: TGTGCCAGCAGCTTTTCAGGAGGGGGGGTGATACAGACCCAGTACTTC.

The chain is built from TRBV4-1 and TRBJ1-5, with a tentative D call TRBD1 (6 bases). The CDR3 sequence is 20 residues long. Germline V gene data show CDR1 as MGHRA and CDR2 as YSYEKL. Trimming pared 0 bases from V and 4 bases from J, leaving 25 bases between. The CDR3 protein is CASSQDLAGTAGTGNQPQHF. In DNA, the CDR3 is TGCGCCAGCAGCCAAGATCTAGCCGGGACCGCTGGCACAGGGAATCAGCCCCAGCATTTT.

CDR3 bases: TGTGCCAGCAGCGTAGGGCCGGGGAGCTCCTACGAGCAGTACTTC. Translated, it gives CASSVGPGSSYEQYF. The chain recombines TRBV9 with TRBJ2-7; D is perhaps TRBD2 (5 bases). This CDR3 comprises 15 residues. Germline CDR1 and CDR2: SGDLS and YYNGEE. V lost 0 bases to trimming and J lost 0 bases, with 10 bases between them.

The chain combines TRBV28 with TRBJ1-4, with D perhaps matching TRBD1 (5 bases). The V end was cut by 3 bases, the J end by 5 bases, with 13 bases between. CDR3 length: 15 amino acids. The germline gives CDR1 MDHEN, CDR2 SYDVKM. CDR3 amino acids: CASSFLGPSNEKLFF. Written as DNA, the CDR3 is TGTGCCAGCAGTTTTTTGGGGCCCTCAAATGAAAAACTGTTTTTT.

This chain connects TRBV5-1 to TRBJ1-1; perhaps TRBD1 as D (5 bases). Germline-derived CDR1 and CDR2 are SGHRS and YFSETQ. This CDR3 is 13 amino acids long. The germline V and J ends were trimmed by 0 bases and 6 bases, with 9 bases remaining between them. This CDR3 reads CASSLGQTAEAFF. In nucleotides, the CDR3 is TGCGCCAGCAGCTTGGGACAGACCGCTGAAGCTTTCTTT.

The gene calls are TRBV3-1 (or the pseudogene TRBV3-2) and TRBJ2-2, with D unclear. V gave up 1 base and J gave up 4 bases, with 10 bases separating them. Germline assignment: CDR1 LGHDT and CDR2 YNNKEL (reference sequence). CDR3 length: 15 amino acids. This CDR3 is CASSQGVKTTGELFF. CDR3 sequence (DNA): TGTGCCAGCAGCCAAGGTGTCAAAACCACCGGGGAGCTGTTTTTT.

The V and J genes are TRBV12-3 or TRBV12-4 and TRBJ2-2; possible D gene TRBD2, 5 bases. This CDR3 comprises 13 residues. Trimming took 6 bases from V and 4 from J, leaving 9 bases between them. The CDR3 spells CASSPGITGELFF. The CDR3 DNA follows: TGTGCCAGCAGCCCCGGGATCACCGGGGAGCTGTTTTTT.

This chain links TRBV11-3 with TRBJ2-3; D is undetermined. Germline V CDR1 and CDR2: SGHNT, YENEEA. The CDR3 spans 13 residues. V gave up 4 bases and J gave up 5 bases, with 10 bases separating them. The CDR3 reads CASSWAFVDTQYF. DNA for the CDR3: TGTGCCAGCAGCTGGGCGTTCGTAGATACGCAGTATTTT.

The J gene is TRBJ1-1, the V gene TRBV14, with D unresolved. V was clipped by 0 bases and J by 10 bases, with 18 bases between them. Looked up from germline, CDR1 is SGHDN and CDR2 is FVKESK. The CDR3 runs to 15 residues. CDR3 bases: TGTGCCAGCAGCCAAGAACCCGACGGCCCTGGGCGAGCTTTCTTT. This gives the protein CASSQEPDGPGRAFF.

The chain employs TRBV11-2 and TRBJ1-1; 11 bases are a match to TRBD1. With 3 bases clipped from V and 6 bases from J, the junction kept 15 bases outside the gene matches. Germline V lookup: CDR1 SGHAT, CDR2 FQNNGV. The CDR3 loop spans 18 amino acids. This CDR3 is CASSLGRTGGSAGSEAFF. Written as DNA, the CDR3 is TGTGCCAGCAGCTTGGGCCGGACAGGGGGCTCTGCAGGCTCTGAAGCTTTCTTT.

V gene TRBV9 combines with J gene TRBJ2-1, with 10 bases that match TRBD2. The CDR3 is made up of 15 amino acids. V trimming: 7 bases; J trimming: 4 bases; junction bases outside the gene matches: 8. The germline V gene has CDR1 SGDLS and CDR2 YYNGEE. The CDR3 region is CASSLAGYSYNEQFF. In DNA, the CDR3 is TGTGCCAGCTCACTAGCGGGATATTCGTACAATGAGCAGTTCTTC.

Comment on this clone: This sample also contains other DNA sequences that code for the same CDR3. The chain employs TRBV24-1 and TRBJ2-1; TRBD2 matches 9 bases. Losses at the gene ends were 7 bases for V and 6 bases for J; bases not matched to a gene: 3. The CDR3 totals 13 residues. CDR1 KGHDR and CDR2 SFDVKD come from the germline V gene. CDR3 amino acids: CATRTSGSNEQFF. CDR3 DNA: TGTGCCACCAGGACTAGCGGAAGCAATGAGCAGTTCTTC.